The 14 T cell receptor beta chains listed next were all sequenced from one sample in a study of T cells in Graves' hyperthyroidism and ophthalmopathy. RNA transcripts yielded amplified TCR beta CDR3 regions. The HTBI primer set drove a first-round RT-PCR of the TCR CDR3. TCRdb analysed the multiplex PCR reads with MiXCR anew, one entry per CDR3 protein. The data contain about 700,000 distinct CDR3 sequences, less than 15% of them seen just once; the ten biggest clones take up roughly a tenth. Sequencing was done on a sample of blood. The origin of the receptors is a woman aged 18-35 years with Graves' hyperthyroidism.

This clonotype was observed a handful of times. The CDR3 protein is CAVSGTSSTYEQYF. CDR3 nucleotides: TGTGCCGTATCCGGGACTAGCTCAACTTACGAGCAGTACTTC. The chain uses TRBV2 and TRBJ2-7; 9 bases map to TRBD2. V was clipped by 11 bases and J by 4 bases; unmatched bases: 12. The CDR3 consists of 14 residues. Germline CDR1 and CDR2: SNHLY and FYNNEI.

This clonotype has ten or more counts. The DNA of the CDR3 is TGTGCCAGCTCACCACCCGGAGGACTAGCGTACAATGAGCAGTTCTTC. Encoded protein: CASSPPGGLAYNEQFF. This chain connects TRBV18 to TRBJ2-1, with TRBD2 identical over 9 bases. J lost 4 bases, V lost 0 bases, and 4 bases had no gene match. Germline V CDR1 and CDR2: KGHSH, LQKENI. The CDR3 runs 16 residues. Combining the CDR3 with reference TRBV18 and TRBJ2-1 gives the whole variable domain NAGVMQNPRHLVRRRGQEARLRCSPMKGHSHVYWYRQLPEEGLKFMVYLQKENIIDESGMPKERFSAEFPKEGPSILRIQQVVRGDSAAYFCASSPPGGLAYNEQFFGPGTRLTVL.

This clonotype was counted ten times or more. The chain recombines TRBV10-3 with TRBJ1-1; unclear D gene. Trimming removed 4 bases at V and 5 bases at J, with 14 bases between. The germline V gene has CDR1 ENHRY and CDR2 SYGVKD. The CDR3 totals 14 residues. CDR3 sequence: CAISVGRGETEAFF. The CDR3 bases are TGTGCCATCAGTGTTGGACGGGGTGAGACTGAAGCTTTCTTT.

The chain has TRBV4-2 and TRBJ2-5; TRBD1 matches 7 bases. This CDR3 is built from 15 residues. The V gene end was trimmed by 1 base and the J gene end by 2 bases; junction bases not matched to a gene: 4. Per germline, CDR1 LGHNA and CDR2 YNFKEQ. For the CDR3, the DNA is TGTGCCAGCAGCCAAGTTTGGGACAGTCAAGAGACCCAGTACTTC. Protein sequence: CASSQVWDSQETQYF.

This clonotype was counted between two and nine times. V gene TRBV5-1 combines with J gene TRBJ1-2; D is unresolved. Germline V gene sequence: CDR1 SGHRS, CDR2 YFSETQ. CDR3 size: 15 residues. Trimming stripped 0 bases from V and 7 bases from J, with 16 bases between. CDR3 sequence: CASSLDPGGPLGYTF. As DNA, the CDR3 is TGCGCCAGCAGCTTGGACCCAGGTGGTCCCCTTGGCTACACCTTC.

This clonotype was detected only a few times. The chain combines TRBV28 with TRBJ1-5; D may be TRBD1 (5 bases). Germline CDR1 MDHEN, CDR2 SYDVKM. The CDR3 extends over 16 amino acids. V was shortened by 2 bases and J by 3 bases, with 14 bases between the two germline ends. CDR3 sequence: CASSLPRTGYNQPQHF. CDR3 in DNA: TGTGCCAGCAGTTTACCCCGTACAGGATACAATCAGCCCCAGCATTTT.

This clonotype was observed at least ten times. The chain carries TRBV29-1 and TRBJ1-1; TRBD1 agrees at 9 bases. V gave up 4 bases and J gave up 4 bases; unmatched junction bases: 1. The CDR3 spans 12 residues. CDR1 SQVTM and CDR2 ANQGSEA come from the germline V gene. In DNA form, the CDR3 reads TGCAGCGTTGGGGACAGGGCCACTGAAGCTTTCTTT. This translates into CSVGDRATEAFF.

This clonotype was detected only a few times. The chain links TRBV27 to TRBJ2-7; 11 bases agree with TRBD2. The CDR3 is 14 amino acids. The V and J ends lost 5 bases and 6 bases, in that order; junction bases with no gene match: 6. Looked up from germline, CDR1 is MNHEY and CDR2 is SMNVEV (reference sequence). The CDR3 DNA follows: TGTGCCAGCAGTATTAGCGGGAGGGCCGTCGAGCAGTACTTC. Translation gives CASSISGRAVEQYF.

This chain uses TRBV20-1 with TRBJ1-1; 8 nucleotides align to TRBD1. V lost 4 bases to trimming and J lost 5 bases; unmatched junction nucleotides: 24. Germline CDR1 is DFQATT and CDR2 is SNEGSKA (reference sequence). This CDR3 is 19 amino acids long. For the CDR3, the DNA is TGCAGTGCTAATTCGAGGACAGGGAAAACGCACAGGTGGGATACTGAAGCTTTCTTT. Its translation is CSANSRTGKTHRWDTEAFF.

This clonotype was counted between two and nine times. The CDR3 region has the DNA TGCGCCAGCAGGCCCGCCGTCAGACAGGACAATGAGCAGTTCTTC. Residues: CASRPAVRQDNEQFF. The chain uses TRBV4-1 and TRBJ2-1; TRBD1 might be the D (6 bases). CDR1 is MGHRA, CDR2 YSYEKL, per germline. This CDR3 is built from 15 residues. Trimming cost V 6 bases and J 5 bases, with 17 bases left between them.

This clonotype appeared a few times. The V gene is TRBV19, the J gene TRBJ2-1; TRBD2 matches 12 bases. CDR3 size: 15 residues. The germline V gene has CDR1 LNHDA and CDR2 SQIVND (reference sequence). The junction had 5 bases not matched to a gene; V was cut back by 6 bases and J by 5 bases. This CDR3 reads CASRLRLAGDNEQFF. The CDR3 nucleotides read TGTGCCAGTAGGCTTAGACTAGCGGGGGACAATGAGCAGTTCTTC. Variable domain in full (rest from reference TRBV19 and TRBJ2-1): DGGITQSPKYLFRKEGQNVTLSCEQNLNHDAMYWYRQDPGQGLRLIYYSQIVNDFQKGDIAEGYSVSREKKESFPLTVTSAQKNPTAFYLCASRLRLAGDNEQFFGPGTRLTVL.

This clonotype has a count of ten or more. The chain is built from TRBV7-9 and TRBJ2-2, with D unclear. Between the trimmed V and J ends, which lost 3 bases and 5 bases, there was a span of 25 bases. The CDR3 sequence is 19 residues long. Germline assignment: CDR1 SEHNR and CDR2 FQNEAQ (reference sequence). In nucleotides, the CDR3 is TGTGCCAGCAGCTTGTGGCGGTTCGTGGGCATCTCAGAAACCGGGGAGCTGTTTTTT. It encodes CASSLWRFVGISETGELFF. The full variable domain, completed using reference TRBV7-9 and TRBJ2-2, is DTGVSQNPRHKITKRGQNVTFRCDPISEHNRLYWYRQTLGQGPEFLTYFQNEAQLEKSRLLSDRFSAERPKGSFSTLEIQRTEQGDSAMYLCASSLWRFVGISETGELFFGEGSRLTVL.

This clonotype appeared a few times. The chain recombines TRBV9 with TRBJ2-5; D is unresolved. The V end was cut by 4 bases, the J end by 5 bases, with 12 bases between. This CDR3 contains 13 residues. Germline V gene sequence: CDR1 SGDLS, CDR2 YYNGEE. The CDR3 reads CASSPTPVETQYF. CDR3 in DNA: TGTGCCAGCAGCCCCACCCCTGTGGAGACCCAGTACTTC.

This clonotype occurred a few times. J is TRBJ2-7 and V is TRBV29-1; D is possibly TRBD1 or TRBD2 (7 bases each). This CDR3 comprises 13 residues. Germline assignment: CDR1 SQVTM and CDR2 ANQGSEA. Trimming took off 5 bases at V and 5 bases at J, with 16 bases between the two ends. For the CDR3, the DNA is TGCAGCGTTTTTCAGGGGGGGTCGGACGAGCAGTACTTC. It translates to CSVFQGGSDEQYF.